Given below is one T cell receptor beta chain in context. This CDR3 is built from 20 residues. Original processing methods: Reference gene primers were amplified, and this amplification served to estimate nucleated cell counts. TCRdb's copy holds only in-frame clones and misses some; the assay was immunoSEQ multiplex PCR. V and J calls and clone size are as listed in that table; D and trimming were resolved from the DNA. The repertoire holds about 71,000 clones, with 80% to 90% as singletons. The data derive from a study of blood T cell repertoires in COVID-19. Study background: Italy, Spain and the United States were the sources of the convalescent and acute COVID-19 samples. From T cells, B-cell-depleted T cells, or PBMCs came the material, which was cDNA or gDNA.

The TCR sequence derives from a man aged 25-40 years with acute or convalescent COVID-19. This chain uses TRBV21-1 with TRBJ1-1; TRBD1, the table's D call, lacks a check against the DNA. TRBV21-1 is designated a pseudogene. The specimen sequenced was peripheral blood. Written as DNA, the CDR3 is TGTGCCAGCAGCAAAGATTGGCCAGGGGGACAAAGAACACGGAACACTGAAGCTTTCTTT. It is translated as CASSKDWPGGQRTRNTEAFF.